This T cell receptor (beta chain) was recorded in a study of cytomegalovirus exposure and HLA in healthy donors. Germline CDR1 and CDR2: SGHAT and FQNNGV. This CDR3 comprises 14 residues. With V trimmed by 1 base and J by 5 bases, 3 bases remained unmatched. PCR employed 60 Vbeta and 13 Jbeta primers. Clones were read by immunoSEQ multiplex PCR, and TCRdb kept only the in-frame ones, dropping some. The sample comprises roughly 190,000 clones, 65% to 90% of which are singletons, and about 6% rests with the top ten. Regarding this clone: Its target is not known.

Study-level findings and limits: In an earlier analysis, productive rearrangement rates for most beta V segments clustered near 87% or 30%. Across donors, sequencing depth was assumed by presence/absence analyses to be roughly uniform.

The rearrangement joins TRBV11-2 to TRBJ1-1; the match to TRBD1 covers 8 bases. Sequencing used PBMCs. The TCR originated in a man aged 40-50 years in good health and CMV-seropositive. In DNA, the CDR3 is TGTGCCAGCAGCTTAGGGACAGGGAGAACTGAAGCTTTCTTT. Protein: CASSLGTGRTEAFF.